The 25 T cell receptor beta chains below come from one sample, sequenced in a study of spatial heterogeneity in lung cancer. Time point given: sample taken at primary tumor resection. Unsorted whole RNA of tumor, nontumor lung or frozen PBMC was sequenced. TCRdb ran MiXCR on the 5' RACE reads and lists one entry per CDR3 protein. The sample carries more than 9,000 distinct CDR3 sequences, around 9.3% recorded once. Sample: PBMCs, taken at surgery. Receptor source: a male donor with early-stage non-small cell lung cancer.

This clonotype was counted ten times or more. The chain employs TRBV6-2 or TRBV6-3 and TRBJ1-2; D not resolved. This CDR3 contains 11 residues. Germline V gives CDR1 MNHEY, CDR2 SVGEGT. The germline V and J ends were trimmed by 3 bases and 4 bases, with 3 bases remaining between them. CDR3 nucleotides: TGTGCCAGCAGTTATACCTATGGCTACACCTTC. This encodes CASSYTYGYTF.

The chain combines TRBV21-1 with TRBJ2-3; the table's TRBD1 call for D was not verified on the DNA. TRBV21-1 is described as a pseudogene. The CDR3 is 17 amino acids. The CDR3 spells CASSKERDWDSTDTQYF. CDR3 coding DNA: TGTGCCAGCAGCAAAGAACGAGACTGGGACAGCACAGATACGCAGTATTTT.

The chain has TRBV7-9 and TRBJ2-3; 8 positions agree with TRBD2. The CDR3 is 16 amino acids. The trim removed 5 bases at V and 2 bases at J, leaving 9 bases unmatched. Germline CDR1 and CDR2: SEHNR and FQNEAQ (reference sequence). The CDR3 DNA is TGTGCCAGCAGCCGCCTCCGCGGGGGGTCCACAGATACGCAGTATTTT. Its translation: CASSRLRGGSTDTQYF.

By proportion, this clonotype is medium-sized. The J gene is TRBJ2-3, the V gene TRBV5-1; TRBD1 agrees at 8 bases. In germline, CDR1 is SGHRS, CDR2 YFSETQ. The CDR3 contains 13 residues. V shed 7 bases and J 8 bases; nucleotides not matched to a gene: 9. The CDR3 region is CASGYDRGSTQYF. For the CDR3, the DNA is TGCGCCAGCGGGTATGACAGGGGAAGTACGCAGTATTTT. The whole variable domain, filled in from reference TRBV5-1 and TRBJ2-3, reads KAGVTQTPRYLIKTRGQQVTLSCSPISGHRSVSWYQQTPGQGLQFLFEYFSETQRNKGNFPGRFSGRQFSNSRSEMNVSTLELGDSALYLCASGYDRGSTQYFGPGTRLTVL.

This clonotype was picked up many times. The chain joins TRBV5-6 to TRBJ1-5, with TRBD1 matching 11 bases. This CDR3 comprises 15 residues. V dropped 4 bases and J dropped 4; count of bases not matched to a gene: 4. The germline V gene encodes CDR1 SGHDT and CDR2 YYEEEE. The CDR3 loop reads CASSLRDRGNQPQHF. CDR3 DNA: TGTGCCAGCAGCCTCCGGGACAGGGGGAATCAGCCCCAGCATTTT.

Comment on this clonotype: A much larger clone lies a single base off, so this may be a read error. This chain connects TRBV18 to TRBJ1-5; D call uncertain. Germline V gives CDR1 KGHSH, CDR2 LQKENI. The CDR3 covers 16 residues. This chain's CDR3 is CVSSGSSLNSNQPQHF. As DNA, the CDR3 is TGTGTCAGCTCAGGATCCAGCCTGAACTCCAATCAGCCCCAGCATTTT.

This clonotype was seen at least ten times. The V and J genes are TRBV15 and TRBJ2-5; 9 nucleotides agree with TRBD2. Trimming at V came to 3 bases and at J to 2 bases, leaving 13 bases not matched to a gene. The V gene's germline CDR1 is LNHNV and CDR2 YYDKDF (reference sequence). This CDR3 is 18 amino acids long. For the CDR3, the DNA is TGTGCCACCAGCAGCCGACCCATTTTAAGCGGGGGGCAAGAGACCCAGTACTTC. Its translation: CATSSRPILSGGQETQYF.

In the case of this clonotype: One base away lies a much larger clone, so this may be a sequencing read error. The chain joins TRBV10-2 to TRBJ2-5, with TRBD1 identical over 9 bases. V was clipped by 3 bases and J by 5 bases; unmatched bases: 7. CDR3 length equals 15 residues. Germline V gene lookup returns CDR1 WSHSY and CDR2 SAAADI. The CDR3 region is CASSDVGQGFETQYF. CDR3 sequence (DNA): TGCGCCAGCAGTGATGTGGGACAGGGTTTCGAGACCCAGTACTTC.

This clonotype was observed a few times. The genes are TRBV5-5 and TRBJ2-5, with 11 bases identical to TRBD2. CDR1 and CDR2 (germline): SGHKS, YYEKEE (reference sequence). Trimming at V came to 0 bases and at J to 2 bases, leaving 3 bases not matched to a gene. The CDR3 loop spans 16 amino acids. CDR3 residues: CASSLAPSGGQETQYF. The DNA of the CDR3 is TGTGCCAGCAGCTTGGCCCCTAGCGGGGGGCAAGAGACCCAGTACTTC. Full variable domain (outside the CDR3, taken from reference TRBV5-5 and TRBJ2-5): DAGVTQSPTHLIKTRGQQVTLRCSPISGHKSVSWYQQVLGQGPQFIFQYYEKEERGRGNFPDRFSARQFPNYSSELNVNALLLGDSALYLCASSLAPSGGQETQYFGPGTRLLVL.

This clonotype is medium-sized (0.01 to 0.1%) within its sample. V gene TRBV19 combines with J gene TRBJ1-1; D ambiguous. Germline V gene sequence: CDR1 LNHDA, CDR2 SQIVND (reference sequence). The CDR3 contains 15 residues. V was pared by 5 bases and J by 5 bases, with 18 bases between. Here the CDR3 reads CASSAFKIGKTEAFF. DNA for the CDR3: TGTGCCAGTAGTGCCTTCAAGATCGGAAAGACTGAAGCTTTCTTT.

The chain carries TRBV30 and TRBJ1-6; D unresolved. CDR1 and CDR2 from the germline V gene are GTSNPN and SVGIG (reference sequence). The CDR3 length is 12 residues. V lost 3 bases and J lost 10, with 10 bases in between. Here the CDR3 DNA reads TGTGCCTGGAGAGGTCTTCAATCACCCCTCCACTTT. Protein product: CAWRGLQSPLHF.

This chain uses TRBV4-1 with TRBJ2-1; unclear D gene. This CDR3 region has 14 residues. Germline-derived CDR1 and CDR2 are MGHRA and YSYEKL. V lost 3 bases and J lost 4, with 10 bases in between. CDR3 nucleotide sequence: TGCGCCAGCAGCCACTTGAACACATACAATGAGCAGTTCTTC. Translating it yields CASSHLNTYNEQFF.

The V call is TRBV7-8, the J call TRBJ2-5; D gene uncertain. The germline gives CDR1 SGHVS, CDR2 FQNEAQ. The CDR3 has 15 residues. Trimming cost V 6 bases and J 2 bases, with 16 bases left between them. Written as DNA, the CDR3 is TGTGCCAGCAGTCCCCCCGAGACTCTACAAGAGACCCAGTACTTC. Its translation: CASSPPETLQETQYF.

By sample share, this clonotype is medium-sized (0.01 to 0.1%). The chain employs TRBV6-6 and TRBJ2-3; D is unresolved. V was clipped by 2 bases and J by 2 bases, with 5 bases between them. Germline V gene lookup returns CDR1 MNHNY and CDR2 SVGAGI (reference sequence). CDR3 length: 13 residues. DNA for the CDR3: TGTGCCAGCAGTTACCCGAACACAGATACGCAGTATTTT. This encodes CASSYPNTDTQYF.

CDR3: CASSLYGSLHPYTGELFF. The CDR3 nucleotides are TGTGCCAGCAGCTTATACGGTTCCCTTCACCCATACACCGGGGAGCTGTTTTTT. The chain uses TRBV7-9 and TRBJ2-2; D gene ambiguous. The V end lost 2 bases, the J end lost 3 bases, and 19 bases lay between the germline ends. This CDR3 has 18 amino acids. The germline gives CDR1 SEHNR, CDR2 FQNEAQ (reference sequence).

In its sample, this clonotype was seen many times. V usage is TRBV2 and J usage is TRBJ2-1; 9 bases agree with TRBD2. V lost 3 bases and J lost 0; bases outside the gene matches: 6. Germline CDR1 and CDR2: SNHLY and FYNNEI. The CDR3 has 17 residues. CDR3 region: CASSEELAGTSYNEQFF. For the CDR3, the DNA is TGTGCCAGCAGTGAGGAGCTAGCGGGGACCTCCTACAATGAGCAGTTCTTC. The complete variable domain, with remaining parts taken from reference TRBV2 and TRBJ2-1, reads EPEVTQTPSHQVTQMGQEVILRCVPISNHLYFYWYRQILGQKVEFLVSFYNNEISEKSEIFDDQFSVERPDGSNFTLKIRSTKLEDSAMYFCASSEELAGTSYNEQFFGPGTRLTVL.

This clonotype was found many times. This chain joins TRBV7-9 and TRBJ1-4, with D perhaps TRBD1 (5 bases). The CDR3 is 14 amino acids. V shed 2 bases and J shed 6 bases, with 10 bases lying between them. The V gene's germline CDR1 is SEHNR and CDR2 FQNEAQ (reference sequence). CDR3 sequence: CASSLRREDEKLFF. CDR3 in DNA: TGTGCCAGCAGCTTACGCAGGGAAGATGAAAAACTGTTTTTT.

By frequency in the sample, this clonotype is medium-sized. V and J are TRBV2 and TRBJ1-5; D call uncertain. Germline V gene lookup returns CDR1 SNHLY and CDR2 FYNNEI. This CDR3 comprises 15 residues. Trimming left V 5 bases short and J 3 bases short, with 14 bases between. The CDR3 bases are TGTGCCAGCAGTCCCTCCGGGGTTATCAATCAGCCCCAGCATTTT. The encoded protein is CASSPSGVINQPQHF.

This clonotype has at least ten counts. The V gene is TRBV19, the J gene TRBJ2-1, with TRBD1 matching 7 bases. This CDR3 is 16 amino acids long. Unmatched junction bases numbered 8, after V lost 4 bases and J lost 2 bases. Germline V lookup: CDR1 LNHDA, CDR2 SQIVND (reference sequence). CDR3 in DNA: TGTGCCAGTAGTACCCGGACAGGCCGTACCTACAATGAGCAGTTCTTC. The encoded protein is CASSTRTGRTYNEQFF.

This clonotype was seen at least ten times. The chain employs TRBV6-2 or TRBV6-3 and TRBJ2-5; D may be TRBD1 (6 bases). This CDR3 is 15 amino acids long. Germline V lookup: CDR1 MNHEY, CDR2 SVGEGT. V was trimmed by 5 bases and J by 2 bases, leaving 15 bases between them. The CDR3 nucleotides are TGTGCCAGCAGTCCACCGGGACACCCACAAGAGACCCAGTACTTC. This encodes CASSPPGHPQETQYF.

This clonotype showed up just a few times. This rearrangement joins TRBV6-1 to TRBJ2-5; maybe TRBD1 (6 bases). With 4 bases removed from V and 7 bases from J, the gap between germline ends came to 19 bases. There are 15 residues in the CDR3. CDR1 and CDR2 from the germline V gene are MNHNS and SASEGT. CDR3 bases: TGTGCCAGCAGTGCTACCGCGCAGGGGCGCGGGACCCAGTACTTC. Translation: CASSATAQGRGTQYF.

This clonotype was counted at least ten times. The V and J genes are TRBV12-3 or TRBV12-4 and TRBJ2-7; 9 nucleotides line up with TRBD2. The V gene end was trimmed by 6 bases and the J gene end by 6 bases; junction bases not matched to a gene: 12. The CDR3 is 15 amino acids. The CDR3 nucleotides are TGTGCCAGCAGCCCCCCCACTCTAGCGGGGCGCGAGCAGTACTTC. Protein sequence: CASSPPTLAGREQYF.

This clonotype is medium-sized. The gene calls are TRBV29-1 and TRBJ1-2; TRBD1 aligns across 8 bases. The J segment lost 2 bases and the V segment lost 7 bases, leaving 6 bases of the junction unmatched. This CDR3 has 13 residues. Per germline, CDR1 SQVTM and CDR2 ANQGSEA. CDR3 protein: CSAGDRKNYGYTF. As DNA, the CDR3 is TGCAGCGCTGGGGACAGGAAAAACTATGGCTACACCTTC.

In its sample, this clonotype was seen many times. This chain connects TRBV11-2 to TRBJ2-4; D call uncertain. Trimming removed 3 bases at V and 5 bases at J, with 14 bases between. CDR1 and CDR2 (germline): SGHAT, FQNNGV. The CDR3 has 15 residues. Here the CDR3 DNA reads TGTGCCAGCAGCTTGGAGCCCTTCAGCGAAAACATTCAGTACTTC. As protein: CASSLEPFSENIQYF.

This clonotype was observed many times. The chain recombines TRBV5-6 with TRBJ1-6, with D maybe TRBD1 (5 bases). Trimming stripped 4 bases from V and 7 bases from J, with 12 bases between. This CDR3 region has 14 residues. Germline CDR1 is SGHDT and CDR2 is YYEEEE. Written as DNA, the CDR3 is TGTGCCAGCAGCCTGGGACTGTTAAATTCACCCCTCCACTTT. Protein product: CASSLGLLNSPLHF.